This passage covers 8 T cell receptor beta chains from one sample sequenced in a study of type 1 regulatory T cells. These receptors' antigens are unknown. TCRdb processed the reads anew with MiXCR; each CDR3 protein has one entry. The repertoire holds 60,000 to 70,000 distinct CDR3 sequences, with about 48% as singletons. Sequencing was performed on cultured non-Tr1 T cells, either the whole culture or a sorted T cell fraction (not recorded which). The receptors originated from a human donor in good health.

This chain links TRBV11-2 with TRBJ2-4; a weak D match, TRBD2 (6 bases). CDR1 and CDR2 from the germline V gene are SGHAT and FQNNGV. CDR3 size: 18 residues. Trimming took off 5 bases at V and 1 base at J, with 21 bases between the two ends. CDR3 sequence (DNA): TGTGCCAGCAGCCCTACCACCGGGGGTCGTGGGGCCAAAAACATTCAGTACTTC. Its protein is CASSPTTGGRGAKNIQYF.

Details on this clonotype: The junction differs from germline at one of its ends, possibly a read error. The chain has TRBV6-5 and TRBJ2-2; TRBD1 or TRBD2 may be the D gene (5 bases each). The CDR3 contains 15 residues. The germline CDR1 and CDR2 sequences are MNHEY and SVGAGI. CDR3 DNA: TGTGCCAGCAGACCCTACGGGGCGAACACCGGGGAGATGTTTTTT. This encodes CASRPYGANTGEMFF.

The J gene is TRBJ2-3, the V gene TRBV11-2, with no clear D. CDR1 and CDR2 (germline): SGHAT, FQNNGV. V shed 4 bases and J shed 6 bases, with 14 bases lying between them. The CDR3 sequence is 14 residues long. CDR3 nucleotides: TGTGCCAGCAGCTGGGCCGGTAGTGGGGATACGCAGTATTTT. Protein product: CASSWAGSGDTQYF.

The chain is built from TRBV20-1 and TRBJ2-5; no reliable D call. CDR3 length: 15 amino acids. The germline V and J ends were trimmed by 3 bases and 0 bases, with 14 bases remaining between them. The V gene's germline CDR1 is DFQATT and CDR2 SNEGSKA (reference sequence). The CDR3 nucleotides read TGCAGTGCTAGGTCAGGCGCTAGGGACCAAGAGACCCAGTACTTC. Translating it yields CSARSGARDQETQYF.

The genes are TRBV6-4 and TRBJ1-1; weak D call: TRBD1 (5 bases). Germline V gene lookup returns CDR1 MRHNA and CDR2 SNTAGT. V lost 4 bases, J lost 1 base, and 7 bases lay in between. The CDR3 spans 13 residues. The CDR3 reads CASSVGTNTEAFF. In DNA, the CDR3 is TGTGCCAGCAGTGTAGGGACGAACACTGAAGCTTTCTTT.

The J gene is TRBJ2-1, the V gene TRBV7-2; 10 bases are shared with TRBD2. Germline V gene lookup returns CDR1 SGHTA and CDR2 FQGNSA. The V gene end was trimmed by 3 bases and the J gene end by 0 bases; junction bases not matched to a gene: 11. The CDR3 extends over 19 amino acids. CDR3 region: CASSFMALAGVSSYNEQFF. CDR3 coding DNA: TGTGCCAGCAGCTTTATGGCGCTAGCGGGGGTTAGCTCCTACAATGAGCAGTTCTTC.

This clonotype appeared a few times. The rearrangement joins TRBV2 to TRBJ2-1, with 11 bases fitting TRBD2. The CDR3 is made up of 15 amino acids. Germline V gives CDR1 SNHLY, CDR2 FYNNEI. V shed 6 bases, J shed 6 bases, and the junction held 7 bases outside the gene matches. Here the CDR3 DNA reads TGTGCCAGCAGAAGACTAGCGGGGATACTCAATGAGCAGTTCTTC. Residues: CASRRLAGILNEQFF.

The rearrangement uses TRBV5-1 and TRBJ1-4; 7 positions match TRBD1. J was trimmed by 9 bases and V by 2 bases; bases with no gene match: 10. There are 15 residues in the CDR3. Germline-derived CDR1 and CDR2 are SGHRS and YFSETQ. This CDR3 reads CASSFRTGGNKKLFF. The DNA of the CDR3 is TGCGCCAGCAGCTTTCGGACAGGTGGAAATAAAAAACTGTTTTTT.